This T cell receptor beta chain was profiled in a study of shared clonotypes between healthy human individuals. Study background: Used for every donor were three CD4 naive, three CD4 memory, two CD8 naive and one CD8 memory plate.

Worth noting for this clone: Its antigen remains unknown.

Data came from immunoSEQ multiplex PCR; TCRdb stores just in-frame clones and leaves some out. The sample has some 690,000 clones, around 91% seen once. Regarding the study as a whole: Several donors had about 5% of their naive CD4 clonotypes in common.

Germline loops: CDR1 GTSNPN, CDR2 SVGIG (reference sequence). The CDR3 runs 14 residues. The trim removed 4 bases at V and 4 bases at J, leaving 7 bases unmatched. The source material was memory CD8+ T cells from PBMCs. Specified subset: CD45RO+ cells pooled with CCR7-negative TemRA cells. The chain uses TRBV30 and TRBJ2-1, with TRBD2 matching over 7 bases. This receptor was taken from a man aged 18 to 35 in good health. Some clones in this sample may be carry-over from other donors' samples. The CDR3 loop reads CAWNLGGFYNEQFF. In DNA, the CDR3 is TGTGCCTGGAATCTCGGGGGGTTTTACAATGAGCAGTTCTTC.